This entry describes one T cell receptor beta chain. There are 19 residues in the CDR3. CDR1 is SGHAT, CDR2 FQNNGV, per germline. Losses at the gene ends were 5 bases for V and 2 bases for J; bases not matched to a gene: 14. This entry belongs to a study of T cell responses to AZD1222 COVID-19 vaccine. Clones were read by immunoSEQ multiplex PCR, and TCRdb kept only the in-frame ones, dropping some. The table has about 190,000 clones, roughly 92% seen once; the top ten hold 3.6%. The specimen comprised peripheral blood, sampled 28 days after the second dose of the MenACWY control vaccine. The rearrangement links TRBV11-2 to TRBJ2-6; 8 bases align to TRBD1. The sequence came from an adult who received the MenACWY meningococcal vaccine as a control. DNA for the CDR3: TGTGCCAGCAGCGTCCGTTCAGGACAGGGAAAGACTGGGGCCAACGTCCTGACTTTC. Translating it yields CASSVRSGQGKTGANVLTF. Full variable domain (missing parts from reference TRBV11-2 and TRBJ2-6): EAGVAQSPRYKIIEKRQSVAFWCNPISGHATLYWYQQILGQGPKLLIQFQNNGVVDDSQLPKDRFSAERLKGVDSTLKIQPAKLEDSAVYLCASSVRSGQGKTGANVLTFGAGSRLTVL.